One and the same sample provided the 30 T cell receptor beta chains below, sequenced in a study of blood T cell repertoires in COVID-19. Assay: immunoSEQ multiplex PCR; the TCRdb copy retains only in-frame clones and omits some. The table has approximately 82,000 clones, 80% to 90% seen once. Sample: peripheral blood. These receptors originate from a woman in her sixties with acute or convalescent COVID-19.

CDR3 sequence reads: CATSDPRDSTYNEQFF. The CDR3 nucleotides read TGTGCCACCAGTGATCCGAGGGACAGCACTTACAATGAGCAGTTCTTC. The chain links TRBV24-1 to TRBJ2-1; 7 nucleotides agree with TRBD1. The CDR3 totals 16 residues. With 3 bases clipped from V and 4 bases from J, the junction kept 8 bases outside the gene matches. Germline-derived CDR1 and CDR2 are KGHDR and SFDVKD.

The V call is TRBV2, the J call TRBJ1-5, with D perhaps matching TRBD1 (6 bases). The CDR3 length is 14 residues. Deletions cut 6 bases from V and 2 bases from J, with 11 bases between. From germline, CDR1 is SNHLY and CDR2 FYNNEI. For the CDR3, the DNA is TGTGCCAGCAGCCAGGACAGCCGCAATCAGCCCCAGCATTTT. Its protein product is CASSQDSRNQPQHF.

The chain joins TRBV19 to TRBJ2-7; 7 bases align to TRBD1. The CDR3 has 16 residues. Trimming at V came to 3 bases and at J to 3 bases, leaving 11 bases not matched to a gene. CDR1 and CDR2 (germline): LNHDA, SQIVND (reference sequence). DNA for the CDR3: TGTGCCAGTAGTATGGCTTTTGCAGGGGGATACTACGAGCAGTACTTC. Translating it yields CASSMAFAGGYYEQYF.

The chain uses TRBV7-9 and TRBJ1-4, with 9 bases matching TRBD1. Trimming took 5 bases from V and 13 from J; bases not matched to a gene: 8. Germline V gene sequence: CDR1 SEHNR, CDR2 FQNEAQ (reference sequence). This CDR3 has 13 residues. The CDR3 reads CASSETTGGRLFF. The DNA of the CDR3 is TGTGCCAGCAGCGAAACCACAGGGGGCAGACTGTTTTTT. Full variable domain (remainder filled in from reference TRBV7-9 and TRBJ1-4): DTGVSQNPRHKITKRGQNVTFRCDPISEHNRLYWYRQTLGQGPEFLTYFQNEAQLEKSRLLSDRFSAERPKGSFSTLEIQRTEQGDSAMYLCASSETTGGRLFFGSGTQLSVL.

The V call is TRBV5-3, the J call TRBJ1-6, with 9 bases lining up with TRBD1. TRBV5-3 is designated an ORF whose function remains uncertain. The V segment lost 3 bases and the J segment 8 bases; nucleotides outside the gene matches: 18. The CDR3 runs to 19 residues. CDR3 DNA: TGTGCCAGAAGCTCGACCGGGACAGGGTATGGGGTATATGATTCACCCCTCCACTTT. Protein: CARSSTGTGYGVYDSPLHF.

V usage is TRBV5-4 and J usage is TRBJ1-1, with no clear D. The CDR3 has 16 residues. Germline CDR1 reads SGHNT; CDR2 reads YYREEE (reference sequence). Trimming removed 3 bases at V and 0 bases at J, with 15 bases between. The chain's CDR3 is CASSWGGNRMNTEAFF. The CDR3 nucleotides are TGTGCCAGCAGCTGGGGAGGGAATAGGATGAACACTGAAGCTTTCTTT.

The V call is TRBV2, the J call TRBJ2-2; 8 nucleotides match TRBD1. With 5 bases clipped from V and 0 bases from J, the junction kept 5 bases outside the gene matches. From germline, CDR1 is SNHLY and CDR2 FYNNEI. This CDR3 region has 16 residues. The CDR3 DNA sequence: TGTGCCAGCAGTTCCCAGGGGGCGGCGAACACCGGGGAGCTGTTTTTT. Residues: CASSSQGAANTGELFF. The entire variable domain, with the rest obtained from reference TRBV2 and TRBJ2-2, is as follows: EPEVTQTPSHQVTQMGQEVILRCVPISNHLYFYWYRQILGQKVEFLVSFYNNEISEKSEIFDDQFSVERPDGSNFTLKIRSTKLEDSAMYFCASSSQGAANTGELFFGEGSRLTVL.

V gene TRBV4-1 combines with J gene TRBJ2-3, with TRBD1 matching over 10 bases. J lost 2 bases, V lost 2 bases, and 10 bases had no gene match. The CDR3 covers 18 residues. CDR1 MGHRA and CDR2 YSYEKL come from the germline V gene. The CDR3 loop is CASSQRTPGTGATDTQYF. The CDR3 DNA reads TGCGCCAGCAGCCAACGAACTCCCGGGACAGGGGCCACAGATACGCAGTATTTT.

The chain uses TRBV18 and TRBJ1-2; D unclear. V lost 5 bases, J lost 6 bases, and 7 bases lay in between. The CDR3 runs to 11 residues. Looked up from germline, CDR1 is KGHSH and CDR2 is LQKENI. The CDR3 DNA reads as TGTGCCAGCTCATCCGGGGATGGCTACACCTTC. It is translated as CASSSGDGYTF.

CDR3 loop: CASSLAGVTDTQYF. CDR3 DNA: TGTGCCAGCAGCCTAGCGGGGGTCACAGATACGCAGTATTTT. The J gene is TRBJ2-3, the V gene TRBV11-3; 10 positions agree with TRBD2. Losses at the gene ends were 5 bases for V and 2 bases for J; bases not matched to a gene: 1. The CDR3 runs 14 residues. Germline-derived CDR1 and CDR2 are SGHNT and YENEEA.

This clone has only one observation. At one end, the junction sequence differs from germline, possibly due to a read error. This chain links TRBV3-1 (or the pseudogene TRBV3-2) with TRBJ2-3; 8 nucleotides match TRBD2. Germline loops: CDR1 LGHDT, CDR2 YNNKEL (reference sequence). The CDR3 runs 14 residues. The CDR3 reads CASTQLAGTDTQYF. CDR3 bases: TGTGCCAGCACCCAACTAGCGGGCACAGATACGCAGTATTTT.

The chain links TRBV5-1 to TRBJ2-3; D is perhaps TRBD2 (5 bases). Trimming stripped 2 bases from V and 2 bases from J, with 15 bases between. The CDR3 is 16 amino acids. CDR1 is SGHRS and CDR2 is YFSETQ in the germline V gene. For the CDR3, the DNA is TGCGCCAGCAGCTTACGTGGCACGGGGATCACAGATACGCAGTATTTT. Translating gives CASSLRGTGITDTQYF.

In this sample, this clone turned up once. The chain carries TRBV30 and TRBJ1-1, with a tentative D call TRBD1 (6 bases). V dropped 4 bases and J dropped 3 bases, with 15 bases sitting between them. The germline V gene encodes CDR1 GTSNPN and CDR2 SVGIG (reference sequence). The CDR3 runs to 14 residues. As DNA, the CDR3 is TGTGCCTGGACGCCAAGGGGGTTTGACACTGAAGCTTTCTTT. Its protein product is CAWTPRGFDTEAFF.

The chain carries TRBV27 and TRBJ2-1, with 15 bases lining up with TRBD2. Germline CDR1 is MNHEY and CDR2 is SMNVEV (reference sequence). Germline trimming cut 4 bases from V and 6 bases from J; bases unmatched to any gene: 7. CDR3 length equals 17 residues. CDR3 nucleotide sequence: TGTGCCAGCAGTTCCGGACTAGCGGGAGGGCCTCTCAATGAGCAGTTCTTC. Its translation is CASSSGLAGGPLNEQFF.

To note about this clone: In the same sample, other DNA sequences code for this CDR3. The gene calls are TRBV15 and TRBJ2-7; perhaps TRBD1 as D (5 bases). Looked up from germline, CDR1 is LNHNV and CDR2 is YYDKDF (reference sequence). The CDR3 sequence is 15 residues long. CDR3 region: CVSFDAGQFMYEQYF. For the CDR3, the DNA is TGTGTTTCTTTCGACGCCGGACAATTTATGTACGAGCAGTACTTC.

This clone was seen a single time. The CDR3: CASSLIPGGSKNIQYF. CDR3 nucleotides: TGTGCCAGCAGCTTAATCCCGGGGGGGTCCAAAAACATTCAGTACTTC. V is TRBV7-2 and J is TRBJ2-4; 8 nucleotides match TRBD2. CDR3 size: 16 residues. Germline assignment: CDR1 SGHTA and CDR2 FQGNSA. V shed 2 bases and J 2 bases; nucleotides not matched to a gene: 5.

CDR3 sequence: CASSQVPIGTSYTF. The CDR3 DNA reads TGTGCCAGCAGCCAAGTACCGATCGGGACAAGCTACACCTTC. This sequence joins TRBV3-1 (or the pseudogene TRBV3-2) and TRBJ1-2, with a weak D call TRBD1 (6 bases). CDR3 length: 14 amino acids. The V end was cut by 1 base, the J end by 9 bases, with 15 bases between. Germline CDR1 LGHDT, CDR2 YNNKEL (reference sequence).

The gene calls are TRBV11-3 and TRBJ2-1; D gene ambiguous. V was pared by 5 bases and J by 8 bases, with 13 bases between. This CDR3 is built from 13 residues. Germline values: CDR1 SGHNT, CDR2 YENEEA. The CDR3 loop is CASSPWSKDEQFF. The CDR3 nucleotides are TGTGCCAGCAGCCCGTGGAGCAAAGATGAGCAGTTCTTC.

For the CDR3, the DNA is TGTGCCAGCAGCGTACGACAGGGTGAAGCTAATGAAAAACTGTTTTTT. Its protein is CASSVRQGEANEKLFF. This rearrangement joins TRBV9 to TRBJ1-4, with 7 bases that match TRBD1. The ends lost 1 base at V and 3 bases at J; junction bases unmatched: 6. This CDR3 has 16 amino acids. Germline V gives CDR1 SGDLS, CDR2 YYNGEE.

This sequence joins TRBV30 and TRBJ1-6, with D perhaps matching TRBD1 (6 bases). This CDR3 contains 17 residues. The V gene lost 2 bases and the J gene lost 7 bases, with 21 bases spanning the gap. Germline CDR1 is GTSNPN and CDR2 is SVGIG (reference sequence). Here the CDR3 reads CAWSLPGTPFGNSPLHF. The CDR3 nucleotides are TGTGCCTGGAGTCTCCCTGGGACACCTTTCGGCAATTCACCCCTCCACTTT.

This sequence joins TRBV3-1 (or the pseudogene TRBV3-2) and TRBJ1-4, with 7 bases lining up with TRBD1. Per germline, CDR1 LGHDT and CDR2 YNNKEL (reference sequence). This CDR3 contains 14 residues. The ends lost 1 base at V and 7 bases at J; junction bases unmatched: 3. The DNA for the CDR3 is TGTGCCAGCAGCCAAGCTTCAGGGGGTGAAAAACTGTTTTTT. Translated: CASSQASGGEKLFF.

The chain links TRBV3-1 (or the pseudogene TRBV3-2) to TRBJ2-3, with 12 bases lining up with TRBD2. CDR1 LGHDT and CDR2 YNNKEL come from the germline V gene (reference sequence). Trimming removed 2 bases from V and 2 bases from J; junction bases left unmatched: 11. CDR3 size: 19 residues. CDR3 sequence (DNA): TGTGCCAGCAGCCAACCGACTAGCGGGGGTCTCTGGAACACAGATACGCAGTATTTT. It translates to CASSQPTSGGLWNTDTQYF.

The chain carries TRBV30 and TRBJ1-5; 9 bases agree with TRBD1. CDR1 and CDR2 (germline): GTSNPN, SVGIG (reference sequence). CDR3 length: 16 amino acids. V trimming: 7 bases; J trimming: 0 bases; junction bases outside the gene matches: 10. DNA for the CDR3: TGTGCCTTGGCGACAGGGGGTGGGGATAGCAATCAGCCCCAGCATTTT. Its translation is CALATGGGDSNQPQHF.

The chain uses TRBV19 and TRBJ2-7, with 14 nucleotides matching TRBD2. V dropped 1 base and J dropped 5; count of bases not matched to a gene: 7. CDR3 length: 17 residues. Germline CDR1 LNHDA, CDR2 SQIVND (reference sequence). CDR3: CASSIALGGLAGDEQYF. The CDR3, as DNA: TGTGCCAGTAGTATAGCGCTGGGGGGACTAGCGGGGGACGAGCAGTACTTC.

The V call is TRBV11-3, the J call TRBJ2-1; 12 bases map to TRBD2. In germline, CDR1 is SGHNT, CDR2 YENEEA. Germline trimming cut 5 bases from V and 6 bases from J; bases unmatched to any gene: 8. This CDR3 is built from 16 residues. CDR3 sequence: CASSRSSGRAGNEQFF. The CDR3 DNA reads TGTGCCAGCAGCCGATCTAGCGGGAGGGCCGGCAATGAGCAGTTCTTC.

The V and J genes are TRBV7-8 and TRBJ1-2; tentative D call: TRBD1 (5 bases). This CDR3 is 14 amino acids long. Germline V CDR1 and CDR2: SGHVS, FQNEAQ. Trimming took off 5 bases at V and 5 bases at J, with 15 bases between the two ends. The CDR3: CASSRDSFRYGYTF. The CDR3 bases are TGTGCCAGCAGCCGTGACAGTTTCCGATATGGCTACACCTTC. The full variable domain, completed using reference TRBV7-8 and TRBJ1-2, is GAGVSQSPRYKVAKRGQDVALRCDPISGHVSLFWYQQALGQGPEFLTYFQNEAQLDKSGLPSDRFFAERPEGSVSTLKIQRTQQEDSAVYLCASSRDSFRYGYTFGSGTRLTVV.

This clone was observed a few times. The chain combines TRBV7-8 with TRBJ1-4; TRBD1 matches at 9 bases. Trimming took 1 base from V and 13 from J; bases not matched to a gene: 7. The CDR3 totals 14 residues. Germline CDR1 reads SGHVS; CDR2 reads FQNEAQ. As DNA, the CDR3 is TGTGCCAGCAGCTTAGAAGGGACAGGGATAGTACTGTTTTTT. Translation: CASSLEGTGIVLFF.

The chain employs TRBV5-1 and TRBJ1-1; no clear D. This CDR3 has 15 residues. Germline CDR1 is SGHRS and CDR2 is YFSETQ. Deletions cut 4 bases from V and 0 bases from J, with 13 bases between. In nucleotides, the CDR3 is TGCGCCAGCAGCCCACCCCAGGTCCTGAACACTGAAGCTTTCTTT. Its protein is CASSPPQVLNTEAFF. Using reference TRBV5-1 and TRBJ1-1 for the parts outside the CDR3, the full variable domain is KAGVTQTPRYLIKTRGQQVTLSCSPISGHRSVSWYQQTPGQGLQFLFEYFSETQRNKGNFPGRFSGRQFSNSRSEMNVSTLELGDSALYLCASSPPQVLNTEAFFGQGTRLTVV.

J is TRBJ2-2 and V is TRBV5-1, with 8 bases lining up with TRBD2. V lost 5 bases, J lost 6 bases, and 18 bases stayed unmatched. This CDR3 is 18 amino acids long. In germline, CDR1 is SGHRS, CDR2 YFSETQ. The CDR3 DNA is TGCGCCAGCAGTCTAAGCGGGAGTAGTTCCCTGCCCTCCGGGGAGCTGTTTTTT. Translation: CASSLSGSSSLPSGELFF.

This chain uses TRBV28 with TRBJ1-5, with 9 positions matching TRBD1. This CDR3 is built from 16 residues. Germline V CDR1 and CDR2: MDHEN, SYDVKM. Trimming took 1 base from V and 3 from J; bases not matched to a gene: 4. CDR3 coding DNA: TGTGCCAGCAGTTTATACGGACAGGGGAACAATCAGCCCCAGCATTTT. Translated, it gives CASSLYGQGNNQPQHF. Drawing the rest from reference TRBV28 and TRBJ1-5, the complete variable domain is DVKVTQSSRYLVKRTGEKVFLECVQDMDHENMFWYRQDPGLGLRLIYFSYDVKMKEKGDIPEGYSVSREKKERFSLILESASTNQTSMYLCASSLYGQGNNQPQHFGDGTRLSIL.